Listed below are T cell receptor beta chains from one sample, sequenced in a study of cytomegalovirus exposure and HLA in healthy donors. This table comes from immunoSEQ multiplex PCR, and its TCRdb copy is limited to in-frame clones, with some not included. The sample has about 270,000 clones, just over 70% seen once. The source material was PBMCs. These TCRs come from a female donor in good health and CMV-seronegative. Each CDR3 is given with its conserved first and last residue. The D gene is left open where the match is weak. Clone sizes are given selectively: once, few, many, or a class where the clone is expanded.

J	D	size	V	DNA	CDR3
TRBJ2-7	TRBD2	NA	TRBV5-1	TGCGCCAGCAACGGGGGGTCCCCCTACGAGCAGTACTTC	CASNGGSPYEQYF
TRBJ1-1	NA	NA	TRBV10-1	TGCGCCAGCAGTGAGTCAAAGGGGGTGCTGGGTGAAGCTTTCTTT	CASSESKGVLGEAFF
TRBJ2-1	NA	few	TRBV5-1	TGCGCCAGCAGCTTGGACCCGAGCTCCTACAATGAGCAGTTCTTC	CASSLDPSSYNEQFF
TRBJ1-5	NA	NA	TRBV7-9	TGTGCCAGCAGCCCCCGGGGGGACAATCAGCCCCAGCATTTT	CASSPRGDNQPQHF
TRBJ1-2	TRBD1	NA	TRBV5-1	TGCGCCAGCAGCTTGACAGGGGAGGAAGGCTATGGCTACACCTTC	CASSLTGEEGYGYTF
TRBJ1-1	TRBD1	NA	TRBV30	TGTGCCTGGCGGGGGGGTAACAGGGGTGAAGCTTTCTTT	CAWRGGNRGEAFF
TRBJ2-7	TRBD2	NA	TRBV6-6	TGTGCCAGCAGTTACTCTCCGGGACTAGCGAATGAGCAGTACTTC	CASSYSPGLANEQYF
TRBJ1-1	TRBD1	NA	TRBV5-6	TGTGCCAGCAGCACTCGGGGGACAGCGAGCACTGAAGCTTTCTTT	CASSTRGTASTEAFF
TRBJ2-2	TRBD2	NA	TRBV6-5	TGTGCCAGCAGTTACAGATTTAGCGGGAGAGCCGGGGAGCTGTTTTTT	CASSYRFSGRAGELFF
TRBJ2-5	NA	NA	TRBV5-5	TGTGCCAGCAGCTTGTTGGCAGACCAAGAGACCCAGTACTTC	CASSLLADQETQYF
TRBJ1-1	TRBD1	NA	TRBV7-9	TGTGCCAGCAGCCCGGGACAGGCCTTTAACACTGAAGCTTTCTTT	CASSPGQAFNTEAFF
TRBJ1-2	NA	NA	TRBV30	TGTGCCTGGAGTAGGAACAGGGAGGGCTATGGCTACACCTTC	CAWSRNREGYGYTF
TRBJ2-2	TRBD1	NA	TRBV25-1	TGTGCCAGCCATAGCGGACAGGGTGTCGGCACCGGGGAGCTGTTTTTT	CASHSGQGVGTGELFF
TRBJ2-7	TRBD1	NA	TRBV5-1	TGCGCCAGCAGCTCTAACAGGGGCCTAAGGTACGAGCAGTACTTC	CASSSNRGLRYEQYF
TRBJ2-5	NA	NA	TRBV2	TGTGCCAGCAGTGGGGAGGACCTCGGGACCCAGTACTTC	CASSGEDLGTQYF
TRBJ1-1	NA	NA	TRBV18	TGTGCCAGCTCAACCTTGGGACAACGGATGAACACTGAAGCTTTCTTT	CASSTLGQRMNTEAFF
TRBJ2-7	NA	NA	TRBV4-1	TGCGCCAGCAGCCAGGGGCCGCAGGGGTACGAGCAGTACTTC	CASSQGPQGYEQYF
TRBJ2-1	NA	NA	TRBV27	TGTGCCAGCAGTTTAGACGGGGGATCCTACAATGAGCAGTTCTTC	CASSLDGGSYNEQFF
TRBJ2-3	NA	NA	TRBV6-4	TGTGCCAGCAGTGACTCCGGGGGGCGGACATTTCCGGATACGCAGTATTTT	CASSDSGGRTFPDTQYF
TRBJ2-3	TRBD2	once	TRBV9	TGTGCCAGCAGCGGGACTAGCGCAGATACGCAGTATTTT	CASSGTSADTQYF
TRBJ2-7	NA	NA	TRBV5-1	TGCGCCAGCAGCTTGGGTAGAGAAATCCCCTACGAGCAGTACTTC	CASSLGREIPYEQYF
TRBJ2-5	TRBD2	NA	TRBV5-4	TGTGCCAGCAGCCATGGCCCGGGAGGATCGAGGAAGACCCAGTACTTC	CASSHGPGGSRKTQYF
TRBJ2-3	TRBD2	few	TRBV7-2	TGTGCCAGCAGCTACACTAGCGGGCTTTCCACAGATACGCAGTATTTT	CASSYTSGLSTDTQYF
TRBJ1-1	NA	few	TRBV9	TGTGCCAGCAGCGGACAGGTGGGCACTGAAGCTTTCTTT	CASSGQVGTEAFF
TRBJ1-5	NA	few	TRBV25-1	TGTGCCAGCAGTCAGGGGAGTCAGCCCCAGCATTTT	CASSQGSQPQHF
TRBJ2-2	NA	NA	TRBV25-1	TGTGCCAGCAGTGACCCAGGCTTGAACACCGGGGAGCTGTTTTTT	CASSDPGLNTGELFF
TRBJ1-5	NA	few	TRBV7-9	TGTTCCAGCAGCTTTGGAGGCGGCGGTCAGCCCCAGCATTTT	CSSSFGGGGQPQHF
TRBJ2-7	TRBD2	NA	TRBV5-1	TGCGCCAGCAGCTTGATGGCCATGACTAGCCCCCTTCCCTACGAGCAGTACTTC	CASSLMAMTSPLPYEQYF
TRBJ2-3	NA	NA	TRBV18	TGTGCCAGCTCACCACGAGCGGGCCCGGGCGCAGATACGCAGTATTTT	CASSPRAGPGADTQYF